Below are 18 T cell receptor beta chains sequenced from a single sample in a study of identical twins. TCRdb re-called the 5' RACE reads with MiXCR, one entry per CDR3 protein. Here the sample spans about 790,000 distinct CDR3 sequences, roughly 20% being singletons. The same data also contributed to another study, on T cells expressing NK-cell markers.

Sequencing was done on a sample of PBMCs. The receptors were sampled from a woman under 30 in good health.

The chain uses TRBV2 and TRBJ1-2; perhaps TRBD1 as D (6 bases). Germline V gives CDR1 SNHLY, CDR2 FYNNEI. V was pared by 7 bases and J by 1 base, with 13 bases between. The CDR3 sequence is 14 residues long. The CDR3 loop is CASKGQIINYGYTF. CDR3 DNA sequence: TGTGCCAGCAAAGGACAGATAATTAACTATGGCTACACCTTC.

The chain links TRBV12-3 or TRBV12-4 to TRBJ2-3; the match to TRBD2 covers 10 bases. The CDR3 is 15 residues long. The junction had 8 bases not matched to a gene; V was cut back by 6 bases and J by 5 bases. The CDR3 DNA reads TGTGCCAGCAGGCACACTAGCGGGGAGGTAGATACGCAGTATTTT. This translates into CASRHTSGEVDTQYF.

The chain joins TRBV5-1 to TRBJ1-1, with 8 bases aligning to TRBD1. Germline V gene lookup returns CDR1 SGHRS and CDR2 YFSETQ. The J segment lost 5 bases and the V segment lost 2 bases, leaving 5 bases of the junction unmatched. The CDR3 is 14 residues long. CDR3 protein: CASSLQGEGTEAFF. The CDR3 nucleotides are TGCGCCAGCAGCTTACAGGGGGAAGGTACTGAAGCTTTCTTT.

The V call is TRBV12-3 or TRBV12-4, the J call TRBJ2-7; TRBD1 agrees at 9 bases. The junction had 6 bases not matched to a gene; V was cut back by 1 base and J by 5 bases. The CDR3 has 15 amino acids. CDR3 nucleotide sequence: TGTGCCAGCAGTTTAGGCGGGACAGGGTTGCACGAGCAGTACTTC. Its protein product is CASSLGGTGLHEQYF.

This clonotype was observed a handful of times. The CDR3 nucleotides read TGTGCCAGCAGCCTAGGGTACAGGGGAAACACTGAAGCTTTCTTT. It encodes CASSLGYRGNTEAFF. This rearrangement joins TRBV3-1 to TRBJ1-1; 7 bases fit TRBD1. The CDR3 contains 15 residues. Losses at the gene ends were 4 bases for V and 2 bases for J; bases not matched to a gene: 7. The germline V gene has CDR1 LGHDT and CDR2 YNNKEL (reference sequence).

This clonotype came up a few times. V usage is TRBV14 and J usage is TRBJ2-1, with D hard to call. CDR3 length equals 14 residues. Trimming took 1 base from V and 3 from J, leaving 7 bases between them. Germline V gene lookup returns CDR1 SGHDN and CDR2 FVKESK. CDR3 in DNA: TGTGCCAGCAGCCAAGGTGACTTCTACAATGAGCAGTTCTTC. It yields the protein CASSQGDFYNEQFF.

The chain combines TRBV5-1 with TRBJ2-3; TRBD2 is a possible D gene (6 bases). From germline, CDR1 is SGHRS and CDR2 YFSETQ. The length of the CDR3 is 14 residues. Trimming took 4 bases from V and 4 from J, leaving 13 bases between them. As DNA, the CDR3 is TGCGCCAGCAGCCTCGGGAGTATTTCAGATACGCAGTATTTT. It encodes CASSLGSISDTQYF.

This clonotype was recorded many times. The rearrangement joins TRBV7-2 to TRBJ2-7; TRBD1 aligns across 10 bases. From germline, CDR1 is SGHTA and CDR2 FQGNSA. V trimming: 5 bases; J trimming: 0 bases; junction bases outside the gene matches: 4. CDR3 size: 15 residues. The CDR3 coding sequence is TGTGCCAGCAGCGACCGGGACAGGGGCTCCTACGAGCAGTACTTC. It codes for CASSDRDRGSYEQYF.

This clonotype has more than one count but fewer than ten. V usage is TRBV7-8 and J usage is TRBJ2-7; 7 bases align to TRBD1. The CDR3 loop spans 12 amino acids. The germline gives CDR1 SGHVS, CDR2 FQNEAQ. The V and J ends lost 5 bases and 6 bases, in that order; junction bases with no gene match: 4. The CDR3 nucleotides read TGTGCCAGCAGCATCCCAGGGGGCGAGCAGTACTTC. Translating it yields CASSIPGGEQYF.

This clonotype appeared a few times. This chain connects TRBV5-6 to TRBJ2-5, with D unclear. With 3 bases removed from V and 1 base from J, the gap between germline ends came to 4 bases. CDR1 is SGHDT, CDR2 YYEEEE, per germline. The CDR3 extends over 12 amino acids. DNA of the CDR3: TGTGCCAGCAGCTACCTCCAAGAGACCCAGTACTTC. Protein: CASSYLQETQYF.

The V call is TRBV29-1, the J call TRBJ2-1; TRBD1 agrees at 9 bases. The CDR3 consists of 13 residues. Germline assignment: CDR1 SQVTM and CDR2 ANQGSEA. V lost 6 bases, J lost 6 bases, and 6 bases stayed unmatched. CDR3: CSVGGQGINEQFF. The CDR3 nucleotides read TGCAGCGTGGGGGGACAGGGTATCAATGAGCAGTTCTTC.

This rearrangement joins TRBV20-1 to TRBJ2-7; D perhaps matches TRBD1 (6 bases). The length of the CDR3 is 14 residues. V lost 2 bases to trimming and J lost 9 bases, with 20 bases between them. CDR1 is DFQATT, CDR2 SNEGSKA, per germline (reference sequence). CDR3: CSARPKTGTEGQYF. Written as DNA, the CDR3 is TGCAGTGCTAGACCCAAGACAGGAACCGAGGGGCAGTACTTC.

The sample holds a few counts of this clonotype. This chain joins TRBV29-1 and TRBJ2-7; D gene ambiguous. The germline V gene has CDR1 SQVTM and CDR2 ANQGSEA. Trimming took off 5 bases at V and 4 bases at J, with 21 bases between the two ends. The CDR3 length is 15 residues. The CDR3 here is CSVRVRSLLLYEQYF. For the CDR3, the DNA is TGCAGCGTTCGTGTTCGATCACTCCTACTTTACGAGCAGTACTTC.

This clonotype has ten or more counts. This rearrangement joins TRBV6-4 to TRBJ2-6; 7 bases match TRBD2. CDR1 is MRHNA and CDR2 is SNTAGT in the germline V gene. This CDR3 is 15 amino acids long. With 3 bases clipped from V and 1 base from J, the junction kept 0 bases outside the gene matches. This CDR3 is CASSDSGSGANVLTF. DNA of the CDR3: TGTGCCAGCAGTGATAGCGGGTCTGGGGCCAACGTCCTGACTTTC.

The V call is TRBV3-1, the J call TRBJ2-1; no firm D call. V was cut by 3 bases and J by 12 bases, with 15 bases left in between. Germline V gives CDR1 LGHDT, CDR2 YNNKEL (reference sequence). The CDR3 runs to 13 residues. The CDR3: CASSHLTRRGQFF. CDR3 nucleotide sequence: TGTGCCAGCAGCCATCTGACCCGAAGAGGGCAGTTCTTC.

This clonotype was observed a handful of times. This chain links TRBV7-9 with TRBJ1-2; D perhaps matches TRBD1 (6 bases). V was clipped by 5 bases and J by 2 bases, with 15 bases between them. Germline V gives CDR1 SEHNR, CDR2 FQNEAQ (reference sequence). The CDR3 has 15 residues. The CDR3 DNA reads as TGTGCCAGCAGCCGGTCAGACAGGCCCAACTATGGCTACACCTTC. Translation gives CASSRSDRPNYGYTF.

CDR3: CAISVDRYGYTF. CDR3 in DNA: TGTGCCATCAGCGTCGACAGATATGGCTACACCTTC. V is TRBV10-3 and J is TRBJ1-2; tentative D call: TRBD1 (5 bases). Germline assignment: CDR1 ENHRY and CDR2 SYGVKD. V lost 6 bases, J lost 5 bases, and 10 bases lay in between. The CDR3 covers 12 residues.

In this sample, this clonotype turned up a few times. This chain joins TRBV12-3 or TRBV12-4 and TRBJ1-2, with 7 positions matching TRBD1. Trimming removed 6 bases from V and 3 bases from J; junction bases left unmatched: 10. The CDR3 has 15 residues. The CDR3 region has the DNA TGTGCCAGCAGCCGCACCCGACAGGGTGACTATGGCTACACCTTC. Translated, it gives CASSRTRQGDYGYTF.